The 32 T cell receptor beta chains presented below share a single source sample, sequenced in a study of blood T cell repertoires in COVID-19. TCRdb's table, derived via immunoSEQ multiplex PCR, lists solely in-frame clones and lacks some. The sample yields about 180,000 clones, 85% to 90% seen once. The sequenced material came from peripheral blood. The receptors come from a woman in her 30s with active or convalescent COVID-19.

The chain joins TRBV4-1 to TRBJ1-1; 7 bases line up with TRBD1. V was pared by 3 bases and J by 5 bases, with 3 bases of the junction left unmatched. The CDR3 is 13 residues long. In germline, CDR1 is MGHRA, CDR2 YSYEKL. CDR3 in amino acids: CASSQTGRTEAFF. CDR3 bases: TGCGCCAGCAGCCAGACAGGGCGTACTGAAGCTTTCTTT.

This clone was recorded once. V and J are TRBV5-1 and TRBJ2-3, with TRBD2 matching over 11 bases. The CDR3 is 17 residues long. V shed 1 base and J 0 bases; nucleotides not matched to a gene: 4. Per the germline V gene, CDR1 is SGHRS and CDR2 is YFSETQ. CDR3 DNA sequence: TGCGCCAGCAGCTTGCTAGCGGGGGGCGCAAGCACAGATACGCAGTATTTT. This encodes CASSLLAGGASTDTQYF.

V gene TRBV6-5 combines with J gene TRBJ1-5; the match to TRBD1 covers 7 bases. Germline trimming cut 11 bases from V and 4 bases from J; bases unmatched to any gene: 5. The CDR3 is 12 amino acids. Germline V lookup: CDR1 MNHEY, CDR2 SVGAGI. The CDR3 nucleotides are TGTGCCGGACAACAGGGGAATCAGCCCCAGCATTTT. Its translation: CAGQQGNQPQHF.

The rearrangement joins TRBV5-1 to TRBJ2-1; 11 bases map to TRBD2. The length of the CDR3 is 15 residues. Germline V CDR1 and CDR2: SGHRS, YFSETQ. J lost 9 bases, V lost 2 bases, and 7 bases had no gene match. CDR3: CASSFTSGSRSEQFF. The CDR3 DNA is TGCGCCAGCAGCTTTACTAGCGGGAGTCGTAGTGAGCAGTTCTTC.

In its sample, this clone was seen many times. CDR3 amino acids: CASSGGRGQPQHF. In nucleotides, the CDR3 is TGTGCCAGCAGCGGAGGCAGGGGTCAGCCCCAGCATTTT. V gene TRBV5-8 combines with J gene TRBJ1-5; weak D call: TRBD1 (6 bases). This CDR3 is built from 13 residues. In germline, CDR1 is SGHTS, CDR2 YDEGEE. The V and J ends lost 4 bases and 6 bases respectively, with 11 bases between them.

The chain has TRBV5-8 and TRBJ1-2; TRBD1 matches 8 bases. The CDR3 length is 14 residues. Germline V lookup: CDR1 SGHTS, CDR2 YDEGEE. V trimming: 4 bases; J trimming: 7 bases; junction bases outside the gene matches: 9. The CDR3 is CASSIPQGAGGYTF. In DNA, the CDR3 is TGTGCCAGCAGCATACCCCAGGGGGCAGGTGGCTACACCTTC.

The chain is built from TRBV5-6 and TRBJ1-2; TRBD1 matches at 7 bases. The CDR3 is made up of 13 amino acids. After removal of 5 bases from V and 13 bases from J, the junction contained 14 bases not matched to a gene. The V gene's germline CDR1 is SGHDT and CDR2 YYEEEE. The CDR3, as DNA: TGTGCCAGCAGTTCCGGGACAGACTATGGCGGCACCTTC. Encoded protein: CASSSGTDYGGTF.

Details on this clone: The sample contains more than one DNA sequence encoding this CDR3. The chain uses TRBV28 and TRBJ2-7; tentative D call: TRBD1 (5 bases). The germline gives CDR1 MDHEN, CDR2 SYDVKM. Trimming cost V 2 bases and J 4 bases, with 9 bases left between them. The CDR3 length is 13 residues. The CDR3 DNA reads TGTGCCAGCAGTTTAAGGGGCCCTTACGAGCAGTACTTC. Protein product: CASSLRGPYEQYF.

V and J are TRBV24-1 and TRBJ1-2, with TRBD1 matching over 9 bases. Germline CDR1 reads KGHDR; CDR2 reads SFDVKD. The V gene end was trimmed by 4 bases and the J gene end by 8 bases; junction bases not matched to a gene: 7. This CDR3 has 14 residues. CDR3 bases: TGTGCCACCAGTGACCCGGGACAGGGAGTCGGCTACACCTTC. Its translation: CATSDPGQGVGYTF.

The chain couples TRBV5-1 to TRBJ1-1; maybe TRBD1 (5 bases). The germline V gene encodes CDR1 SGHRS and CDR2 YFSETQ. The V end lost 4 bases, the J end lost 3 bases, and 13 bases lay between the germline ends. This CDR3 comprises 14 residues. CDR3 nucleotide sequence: TGCGCCAGCAGCCTTGGGGCAGGGTACACTGAAGCTTTCTTT. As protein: CASSLGAGYTEAFF.

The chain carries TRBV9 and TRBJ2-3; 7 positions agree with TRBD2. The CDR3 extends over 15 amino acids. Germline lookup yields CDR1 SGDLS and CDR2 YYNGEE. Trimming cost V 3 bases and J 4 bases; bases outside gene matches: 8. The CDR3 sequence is CASSGEGRGADTQYF. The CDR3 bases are TGTGCCAGCAGCGGCGAGGGTCGGGGGGCAGATACGCAGTATTTT.

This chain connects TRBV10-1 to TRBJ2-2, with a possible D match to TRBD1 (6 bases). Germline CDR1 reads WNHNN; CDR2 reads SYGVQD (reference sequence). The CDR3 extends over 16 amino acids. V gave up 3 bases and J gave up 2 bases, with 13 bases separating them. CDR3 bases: TGCGCCAGCAGTGATAGGGGCAGGGGCAACACCGGGGAGCTGTTTTTT. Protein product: CASSDRGRGNTGELFF.

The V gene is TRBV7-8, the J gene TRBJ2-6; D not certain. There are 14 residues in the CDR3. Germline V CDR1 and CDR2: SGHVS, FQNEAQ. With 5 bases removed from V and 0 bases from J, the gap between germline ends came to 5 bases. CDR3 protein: CASSVLSGANVLTF. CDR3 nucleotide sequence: TGTGCCAGCAGCGTACTCTCTGGGGCCAACGTCCTGACTTTC.

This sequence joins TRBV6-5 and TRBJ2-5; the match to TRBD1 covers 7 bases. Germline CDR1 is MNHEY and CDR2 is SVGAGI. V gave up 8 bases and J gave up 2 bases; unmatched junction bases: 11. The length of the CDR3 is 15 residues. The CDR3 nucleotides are TGTGCCAGCGTAGAGACAGGGTATTTTCAAGAGACCCAGTACTTC. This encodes CASVETGYFQETQYF.

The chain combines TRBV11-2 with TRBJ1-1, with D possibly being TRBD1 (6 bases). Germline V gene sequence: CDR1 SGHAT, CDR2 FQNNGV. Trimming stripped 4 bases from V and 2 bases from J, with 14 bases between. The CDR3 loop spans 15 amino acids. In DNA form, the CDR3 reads TGTGCCAGCAGCTACCCTCGGGGGGCCAACACTGAAGCTTTCTTT. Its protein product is CASSYPRGANTEAFF.

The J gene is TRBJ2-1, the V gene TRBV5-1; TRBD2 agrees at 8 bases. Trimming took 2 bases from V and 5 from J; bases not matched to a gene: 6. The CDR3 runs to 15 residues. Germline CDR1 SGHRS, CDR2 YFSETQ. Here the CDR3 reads CASSLGLAWNNEQFF. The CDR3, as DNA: TGCGCCAGCAGCTTAGGACTAGCCTGGAACAATGAGCAGTTCTTC. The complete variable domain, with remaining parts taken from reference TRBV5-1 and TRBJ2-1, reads KAGVTQTPRYLIKTRGQQVTLSCSPISGHRSVSWYQQTPGQGLQFLFEYFSETQRNKGNFPGRFSGRQFSNSRSEMNVSTLELGDSALYLCASSLGLAWNNEQFFGPGTRLTVL.

The CDR3 nucleotides are TGTGCCAGCAGAAAACAGGGGTTCAGCAATCAGCCCCAGCATTTT. Amino acids: CASRKQGFSNQPQHF. This chain connects TRBV6-5 to TRBJ1-5; TRBD1 agrees at 7 bases. The V gene end was trimmed by 6 bases and the J gene end by 1 base; junction bases not matched to a gene: 6. Germline values: CDR1 MNHEY, CDR2 SVGAGI. The CDR3 covers 15 residues.

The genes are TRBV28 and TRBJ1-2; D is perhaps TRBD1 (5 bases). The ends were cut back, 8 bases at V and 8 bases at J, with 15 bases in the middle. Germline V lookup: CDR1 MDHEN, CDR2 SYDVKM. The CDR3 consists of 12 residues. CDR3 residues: CASGTGHGGYTF. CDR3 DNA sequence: TGTGCCAGCGGCACCGGACACGGAGGCTACACCTTC.

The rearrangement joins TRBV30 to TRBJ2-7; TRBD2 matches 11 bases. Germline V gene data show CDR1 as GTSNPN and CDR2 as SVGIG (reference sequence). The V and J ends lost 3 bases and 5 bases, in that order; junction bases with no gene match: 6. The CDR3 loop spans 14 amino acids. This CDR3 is CAWRLAGGPHEQYF. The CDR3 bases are TGTGCCTGGAGGTTAGCGGGGGGGCCCCACGAGCAGTACTTC.

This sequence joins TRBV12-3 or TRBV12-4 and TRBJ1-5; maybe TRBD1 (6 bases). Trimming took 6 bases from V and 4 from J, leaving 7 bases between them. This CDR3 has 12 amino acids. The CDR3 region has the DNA TGTGCCAGCAGAACAGGGAATCAGCCCCAGCATTTT. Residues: CASRTGNQPQHF.

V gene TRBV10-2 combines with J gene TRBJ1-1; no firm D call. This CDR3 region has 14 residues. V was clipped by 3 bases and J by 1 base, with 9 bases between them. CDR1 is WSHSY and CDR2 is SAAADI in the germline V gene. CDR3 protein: CASSEHRTNTEAFF. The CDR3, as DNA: TGCGCCAGCAGTGAACACAGAACGAACACTGAAGCTTTCTTT.

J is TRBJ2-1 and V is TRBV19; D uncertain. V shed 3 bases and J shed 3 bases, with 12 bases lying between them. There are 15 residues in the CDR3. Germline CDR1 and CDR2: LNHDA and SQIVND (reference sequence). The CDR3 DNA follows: TGTGCCAGTAGTATCGCACAGAGCTTCTACAATGAGCAGTTCTTC. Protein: CASSIAQSFYNEQFF.

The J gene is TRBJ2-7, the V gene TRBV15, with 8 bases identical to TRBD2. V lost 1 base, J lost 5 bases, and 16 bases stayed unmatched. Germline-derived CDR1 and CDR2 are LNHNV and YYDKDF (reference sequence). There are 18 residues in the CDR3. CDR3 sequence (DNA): TGTGCCACCAGCAGAGGCCCCCTTGCGACTAGCGAAAGAAACGAGCAGTACTTC. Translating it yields CATSRGPLATSERNEQYF.

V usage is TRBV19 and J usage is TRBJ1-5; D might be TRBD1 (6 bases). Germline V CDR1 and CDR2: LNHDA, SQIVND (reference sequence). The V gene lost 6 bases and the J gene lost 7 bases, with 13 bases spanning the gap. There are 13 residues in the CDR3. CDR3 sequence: CASRRGAGQPQHF. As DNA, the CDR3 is TGTGCCAGTAGACGGGGGGCTGGCCAGCCCCAGCATTTT.

The CDR3 is CASSSPDTPSAFF. In DNA form, the CDR3 reads TGTGCCAGCAGTTCTCCGGACACCCCCTCAGCTTTCTTT. V is TRBV2 and J is TRBJ1-1; possible D gene TRBD1, 5 bases. The CDR3 is made up of 13 amino acids. Per the germline V gene, CDR1 is SNHLY and CDR2 is FYNNEI. V lost 5 bases and J lost 10, with 17 bases in between.

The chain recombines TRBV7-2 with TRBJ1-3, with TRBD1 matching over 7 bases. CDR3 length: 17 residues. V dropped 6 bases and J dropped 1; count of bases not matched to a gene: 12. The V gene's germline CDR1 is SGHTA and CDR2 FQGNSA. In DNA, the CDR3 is TGTGCCAGCAGTTACGAGGGGGCCTACCGATCTGGAAACACCATATATTTT. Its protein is CASSYEGAYRSGNTIYF.

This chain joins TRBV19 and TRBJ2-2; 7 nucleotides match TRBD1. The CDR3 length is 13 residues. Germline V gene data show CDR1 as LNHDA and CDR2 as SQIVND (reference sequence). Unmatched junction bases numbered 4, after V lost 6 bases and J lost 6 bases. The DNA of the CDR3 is TGTGCCAGTAGGACAGGGAGACCCGGGGAGCTGTTTTTT. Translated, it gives CASRTGRPGELFF.

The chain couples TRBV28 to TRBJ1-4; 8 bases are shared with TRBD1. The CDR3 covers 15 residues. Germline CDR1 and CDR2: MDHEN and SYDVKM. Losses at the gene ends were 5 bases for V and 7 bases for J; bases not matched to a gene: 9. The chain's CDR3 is CASSRAGGRIEKLFF. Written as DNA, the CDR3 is TGTGCCAGCAGTAGAGCAGGGGGCCGGATTGAAAAACTGTTTTTT.

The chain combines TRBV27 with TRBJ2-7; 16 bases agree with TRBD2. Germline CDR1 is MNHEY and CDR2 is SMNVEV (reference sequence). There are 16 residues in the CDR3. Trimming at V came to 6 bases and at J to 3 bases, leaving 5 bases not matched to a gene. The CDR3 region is CASRGLAGGPIYEQYF. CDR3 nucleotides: TGTGCCAGCAGGGGACTAGCGGGAGGGCCGATCTACGAGCAGTACTTC.

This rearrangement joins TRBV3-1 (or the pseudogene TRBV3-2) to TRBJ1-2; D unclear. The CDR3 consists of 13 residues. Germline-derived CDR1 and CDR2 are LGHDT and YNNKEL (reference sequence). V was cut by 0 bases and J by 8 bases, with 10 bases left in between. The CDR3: CASSQDPGMGYTF. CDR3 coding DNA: TGTGCCAGCAGCCAAGATCCCGGGATGGGCTACACCTTC.

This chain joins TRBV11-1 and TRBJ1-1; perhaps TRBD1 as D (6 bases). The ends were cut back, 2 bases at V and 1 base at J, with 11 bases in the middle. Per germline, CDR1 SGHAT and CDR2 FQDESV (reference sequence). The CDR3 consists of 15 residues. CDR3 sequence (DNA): TGTGCCAGCAGCTTATGGCAGGGGTCGAACACTGAAGCTTTCTTT. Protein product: CASSLWQGSNTEAFF.

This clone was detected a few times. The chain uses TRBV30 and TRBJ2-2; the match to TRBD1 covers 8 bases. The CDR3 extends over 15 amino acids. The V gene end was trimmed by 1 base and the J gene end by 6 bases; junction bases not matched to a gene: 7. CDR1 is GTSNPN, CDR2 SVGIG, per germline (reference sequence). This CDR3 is CAWSDLPGQAGELFF. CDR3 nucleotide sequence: TGTGCCTGGAGTGACCTACCGGGACAGGCCGGGGAGCTGTTTTTT.